This TCR beta chain was documented in a study of T cell responses to AZD1222 COVID-19 vaccine. Produced via immunoSEQ multiplex PCR; TCRdb's table is partial and in-frame only. The sample shows under 150,000 clones, 91% of them seen only once. This clonotype originated in an adult in good health. The specimen was peripheral blood, collected on day 0 of AZD1222 vaccination.

CDR3 region: CASSPGTGGQPQHF. The CDR3 nucleotides read TGTGCCAGCAGTCCAGGTACAGGGGGACAGCCCCAGCATTTT. The chain employs TRBV6-6 and TRBJ1-5; 8 nucleotides match TRBD1. Germline trimming cut 5 bases from V and 7 bases from J; bases unmatched to any gene: 7. From germline, CDR1 is MNHNY and CDR2 SVGAGI (reference sequence). The CDR3 runs to 14 residues.